This is a list of T cell receptor beta chains from one sample in a study of blood T cell repertoires in COVID-19. Assay used: immunoSEQ multiplex PCR; TCRdb lists only in-frame clones, some missing. The table has about 530,000 clones, less than 90% seen once. Sequencing was carried out using peripheral blood. All receptors derive from a woman aged 45-65 years with COVID-19, enrolled during active disease. The CDR3 runs from the conserved cysteine through the conserved F or W. A D gene is named only where the DNA matches it firmly. The size field is filled for only some rows; it gives once, few, many or a size class.

once	TRBV10-3	NA	TRBJ2-7	TGTGCCATCAGTGAGTCGATGGGGGCGGCAACCTACGAGCAGTACTTC	CAISESMGAATYEQYF
once	TRBV10-3	NA	TRBJ1-3	TGTGCCTTCCGAAAGGGTGAGACAGTTGGAAACACCATATATTTT	CAFRKGETVGNTIYF
NA	TRBV19	NA	TRBJ2-5	TGTGCCAGTAACCGGGGTCCGGTTCAAGAGACCCAGTACTTC	CASNRGPVQETQYF
NA	TRBV19	TRBD1	TRBJ1-2	TGTGCCAGCCGAAACGTGCCGGGACAGGAGGACTATGGCTACACCTTC	CASRNVPGQEDYGYTF
once	TRBV27	TRBD2	TRBJ2-1	TGTGCCAGCAGTGTCGCGGGGGGCCCCGGCAATGAGCAGTTCTTC	CASSVAGGPGNEQFF
NA	TRBV5-1	NA	TRBJ2-2	TGCGCCAGCACCGGGGGATTCACCGGGGAGCTGTTTTTT	CASTGGFTGELFF
NA	TRBV25-1	NA	TRBJ1-1	TGTGCCAGCGAAAATAGAGGGATGGCTTTCTTT	CASENRGMAFF
NA	TRBV6-5	NA	TRBJ1-2	TGTGCCAGCAGTTTCCAGGGGTGGGGCTACACCTTC	CASSFQGWGYTF
NA	TRBV27	NA	TRBJ1-2	TGTGCCAGCAGCGGTTGGCGGGGAGGCGGCTACACCTTC	CASSGWRGGGYTF
NA	TRBV4-1	NA	TRBJ2-1	TGCGCCAGCAGTTTCAGGGCGACCAATGAGCAGTTCTTC	CASSFRATNEQFF
NA	TRBV27	NA	TRBJ2-2	TGTGCCAGTCGACCAGGGGTTAGGGACACCGGGGAGCTGTTTTTT	CASRPGVRDTGELFF
NA	TRBV13	NA	TRBJ2-1	TGTGCCACCCACCTCGGGATTGACAATGAGCAGTTCTTC	CATHLGIDNEQFF
NA	TRBV19	NA	TRBJ1-1	TGTGCCAGTAGTATAAGAGGGTTGAACACTGAAGCTTTCTTT	CASSIRGLNTEAFF
NA	TRBV12-3/TRBV12-4	NA	TRBJ1-5	TGTGCCAGCAGCAGGACAGCAGGGCAGCCCCAGCATTTT	CASSRTAGQPQHF
NA	TRBV10-3	TRBD1	TRBJ1-1	TGTGCCATCTCGACAGGGAGTAACACTGAAGCTTTCTTT	CAISTGSNTEAFF
NA	TRBV12-3/TRBV12-4	NA	TRBJ2-1	TGTGCCAGCAGCGGACAGTCGGGTGAGCAGTTCTTC	CASSGQSGEQFF
NA	TRBV11-2	NA	TRBJ1-2	TGTGCCAGCAGCGCCGGCTATGGCTACACCTTC	CASSAGYGYTF
NA	TRBV6-5	NA	TRBJ1-1	TGTGCCAGCAGTACACCGGGACAGAACACTGAAGCTTTCTTT	CASSTPGQNTEAFF
NA	TRBV4-2	TRBD2	TRBJ2-1	TGTGCCAGCAGCCAAGCCCCGGGACTAGCGGGGTACAATGAGCAGTTCTTC	CASSQAPGLAGYNEQFF
NA	TRBV28	TRBD1	TRBJ1-2	TGTGCCAGCAGTTTAGGAGGGGGCGTTGACTATGGCTACACCTTC	CASSLGGGVDYGYTF
NA	TRBV7-3	NA	TRBJ1-1	TGTGCCAGCAGCTTAACAGGAGGCACTGAAGCTTTCTTT	CASSLTGGTEAFF
NA	TRBV6-2/TRBV6-3	TRBD2	TRBJ2-1	TGTGCCAGCAGCCGGCCTGGTCAAGCGGGGAGGAATGAGCAGTTCTTC	CASSRPGQAGRNEQFF
once	TRBV7-6	NA	TRBJ2-5	TGTGCCAGCAGCTTTGAGTTAGCGTGGGAGACCCAGTACTTC	CASSFELAWETQYF
NA	TRBV5-1	TRBD1	TRBJ2-7	TGCGCCAGCAGCACCGGACAGGGGGCCCGGAACGAGCAGTACTTC	CASSTGQGARNEQYF
NA	TRBV3-1/TRBV3-2	NA	TRBJ1-1	TGTGCCAGCAGCCAAGAGTTAGGTACCGGGGGGAACACTGAAGCTTCCTTT	CASSQELGTGGNTEASF
NA	TRBV28	TRBD1	TRBJ2-7	TGTGCCAGCAGAAGGGCAGGGGGCACAGACGAGCAGTACTTC	CASRRAGGTDEQYF
NA	TRBV6-5	NA	TRBJ1-2	TGTGCCAGCAAAGGGGTATATGGCTACACCTTC	CASKGVYGYTF
NA	TRBV2	TRBD2	TRBJ2-3	TGTGCCAGCAGTGTTGCTAGCGGGGTCACAGATACGCAGTATTTT	CASSVASGVTDTQYF
NA	TRBV5-5	TRBD1	TRBJ1-2	TGTGCCAGCAGCTTGCAGGGGGACCCTACCTATGGCTACACCTTC	CASSLQGDPTYGYTF
NA	TRBV28	NA	TRBJ2-7	TGTGCCAGCAGTCCTGCTCCGGCCTACGAGCAGTACTTC	CASSPAPAYEQYF
once	TRBV29-1	NA	TRBJ1-1	TGCAGCGTTGAAGACCGCGTCACTGAAGCTTTCTTT	CSVEDRVTEAFF
NA	TRBV30	TRBD1	TRBJ1-2	TGTGCCTGGGGACAGGGTAATGGCTACACCTTC	CAWGQGNGYTF
NA	TRBV28	TRBD1	TRBJ2-1	TGTGCCAGCAGTTCGCCGGGACAGTACAATGAGCAGTTCTTC	CASSSPGQYNEQFF
NA	TRBV5-1	NA	TRBJ1-1	TGCGCCAGCAGCACAGGCAGGGGGAACACTGAAGCTTTCTTT	CASSTGRGNTEAFF
NA	TRBV29-1	NA	TRBJ2-7	TGCAGCGTTGAAGTCCAGGGGACGTACGAGCAGTACTTC	CSVEVQGTYEQYF
NA	TRBV19	NA	TRBJ1-6	TGTGCCAGTAGTGATCTAGGTGGATCACCCCTCCACTTT	CASSDLGGSPLHF
NA	TRBV27	NA	TRBJ1-1	TGTGCCAGCAATTCCCCCGGCAGGGGCACTGAAGCTTTCTTT	CASNSPGRGTEAFF